This T cell receptor (beta chain) was captured in a study of T-cell reconstitution after alpha-beta-depleted transplantation in children. Points on this clonotype: Antigen unknown.

Researchers prepared the TCRbeta library using unique molecular identifiers, the study reports. TCRdb reanalysed the PCR reads using MiXCR and keeps one entry per CDR3 protein. This sample carries 780,000 or so distinct CDR3 sequences, 16% of them seen once, and the ten largest clones take approximately 5%. This CDR3 is 15 amino acids long. Germline values: CDR1 LGHDT, CDR2 YNNKEL (reference sequence). V lost 5 bases and J 0 bases, leaving 13 bases between the germline ends. General study findings and limits: Most T-cell counts and diversity one year after the transplant came from T cells that were newly produced. The study traced high day-60 TCRbeta diversity in some patients to surviving recipient T cells and thymic progenitors. At around two months after transplant, the alpha-beta T cells were reportedly derived from several hundred expanded clones that came from non-depleted graft cells.

The gene calls are TRBV3-1 and TRBJ2-5; D is unresolved. The sequence was obtained from a male patient younger than 18 who had a stem cell transplant for acute lymphoblastic leukemia, so the T cells may come from the graft donor. The source was PBMCs, mostly from graft donor cells, collected 360 days after TCRalphabeta/CD19-depleted stem cell transplant. CDR3 nucleotides: TGTGCCAGCAGCAAGACCCCAGAGTACCAAGAGACCCAGTACTTC. It encodes CASSKTPEYQETQYF.